These 5 T cell receptor beta chains share one sample of origin, sequenced in a study of human T cells and chemical hapten exposure. Specified time point: healthy volunteer bleed at 2 weeks. Researchers extracted total RNA from unfractionated whole blood. TCRdb analysed the RACE reads with MiXCR anew, one entry per CDR3 protein. The sample yields about 130,000 distinct CDR3 sequences, about 8.2% seen once. Sequenced: whole blood. These receptors originate from a male donor in good health. Some clones in this sample may be carry-over from other donors' samples.

The V and J genes are TRBV7-9 and TRBJ1-6, with D unresolved. Per germline, CDR1 SEHNR and CDR2 FQNEAQ (reference sequence). With 0 bases removed from V and 5 bases from J, the gap between germline ends came to 11 bases. The CDR3 runs 16 residues. DNA of the CDR3: TGTGCCAGCAGCTTAGCCCCCAGGACCCATAATTCACCCCTCCACTTT. This codes for CASSLAPRTHNSPLHF.

Notes on this clonotype: This may be a read error, as it is one base from a much larger clone. The rearrangement uses TRBV18 and TRBJ2-5, with D perhaps TRBD1 (6 bases). Per the germline V gene, CDR1 is KGHSH and CDR2 is LQKENI. The CDR3 has 15 residues. The chain's CDR3 is CVSSPPAGVGETQYF. DNA for the CDR3: TGTGTCAGCTCACCACCCGCAGGGGTTGGAGAGACCCAGTACTTC.

The chain combines TRBV20-1 with TRBJ1-6; 7 nucleotides agree with TRBD1. Germline V gives CDR1 DFQATT, CDR2 SNEGSKA (reference sequence). This CDR3 spans 14 amino acids. Losses at the gene ends were 6 bases for V and 8 bases for J; bases not matched to a gene: 10. CDR3: CSAPEGGWDSPLHF. Written as DNA, the CDR3 is TGCAGTGCCCCAGAAGGGGGCTGGGATTCACCCCTCCACTTT.

This clonotype appeared many times. The chain has TRBV28 and TRBJ2-7; 12 bases are a match to TRBD2. V dropped 5 bases and J dropped 0; count of bases not matched to a gene: 14. In germline, CDR1 is MDHEN, CDR2 SYDVKM. This CDR3 is built from 19 residues. CDR3 DNA: TGTGCCAGCAGTCTAAGACTAGCGGGAGCCCCAATCAGCTCCTACGAGCAGTACTTC. Translating gives CASSLRLAGAPISSYEQYF.

Ten or more counts support this clonotype. The rearrangement uses TRBV12-3 or TRBV12-4 and TRBJ1-2, with D possibly being TRBD1 (5 bases). The CDR3 totals 13 residues. Trimming removed 3 bases at V and 4 bases at J, with 9 bases between. The CDR3 reads CASSFRAIYGYTF. The CDR3 DNA sequence: TGTGCCAGCAGTTTCAGGGCCATCTATGGCTACACCTTC.